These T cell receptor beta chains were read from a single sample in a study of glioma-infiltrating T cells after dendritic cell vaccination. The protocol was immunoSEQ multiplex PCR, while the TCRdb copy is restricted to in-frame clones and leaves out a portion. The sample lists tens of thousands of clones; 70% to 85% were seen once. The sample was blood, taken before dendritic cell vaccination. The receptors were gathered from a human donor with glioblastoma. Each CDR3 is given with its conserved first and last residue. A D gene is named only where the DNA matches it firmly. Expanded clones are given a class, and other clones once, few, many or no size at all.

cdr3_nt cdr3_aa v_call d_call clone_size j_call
TGTGCCAGCAGGGCGGACAGGGGTTACCAGCCCCAGCATTTT CASRADRGYQPQHF TRBV2 TRBD1 NA TRBJ1-5
TGTGCCACCAGCAGAGAGAGTAAAGTAGCCAAAAACATTCAGTACTTC CATSRESKVAKNIQYF TRBV15 NA once TRBJ2-4
TGTGCCAGCAGCCACCTGACTAGCGGGGGGGCATATACGGACGAGCAGTACTTC CASSHLTSGGAYTDEQYF TRBV11-3 TRBD2 NA TRBJ2-7
TGTGCCACCGAGGGGCCGGGACAGGGGGAGAGGGACACAGATACGCAGTATTTT CATEGPGQGERDTDTQYF TRBV2 TRBD1 NA TRBJ2-3
TGTGCCTGGAGTGCTCAGGGGGCTTATGGCTACACCTTC CAWSAQGAYGYTF TRBV30 TRBD1 NA TRBJ1-2
TGCGCCAGCAGCCACCAGGGACTAGCGGTTTCCTACGAGCAGTACTTC CASSHQGLAVSYEQYF TRBV4-1 TRBD2 NA TRBJ2-7
TGTGCCAGCAGCCAGACAGGGAACACTGAAGCTTTCTTT CASSQTGNTEAFF TRBV6-1 NA NA TRBJ1-1
TGTGCCTGGAGTGTACTGGGAGGGCACGGCGGGATTCGGCCCCTCCACTTT CAWSVLGGHGGIRPLHF TRBV30 NA NA TRBJ1-6
TGCAGCGTTCCCCCGTACGAGCAGTACTTC CSVPPYEQYF TRBV29-1 NA NA TRBJ2-7
TGTGCCAGCAGCCCTTCTTCTGTGGGGGAGCTGTTTTTT CASSPSSVGELFF TRBV7-3 NA NA TRBJ2-2
TGTGCCAGCACCCCCATTGGCAATCAGCCCCAGCATTTT CASTPIGNQPQHF TRBV7-8 NA NA TRBJ1-5
TGTGCCAGCAGCTTCGGTGGGGCCAACGTCCTGACTTTC CASSFGGANVLTF TRBV11-2 NA NA TRBJ2-6
TGCGCCAGCAGCTTGCCCCGGGAGGGGCAGAACACCGGGGAGCTGTTTTTT CASSLPREGQNTGELFF TRBV5-1 TRBD2 NA TRBJ2-2
TGTGCCAGTAGTATAGGCAGGAACACTGAAGCTTTCTTT CASSIGRNTEAFF TRBV19 NA NA TRBJ1-1
TGTGCCAGCAGCTTAAACCCCCGGGAGACCCAGTACTTC CASSLNPRETQYF TRBV7-9 NA NA TRBJ2-5
TGCGCCAGCAGTCAATCGTGGTACAGGGTCTACGAGCAGTACTTC CASSQSWYRVYEQYF TRBV23-1 NA NA TRBJ2-7
TGTGCCAGCAGCGTTAGCGGGGGGGCCTACAATGAGCAGTTCTTC CASSVSGGAYNEQFF TRBV13 TRBD2 NA TRBJ2-1
TGTGCCAGCAGTTTTAACAGGGGTGAAGCTTTCTTT CASSFNRGEAFF TRBV27 TRBD1 few TRBJ1-1
TGTGCCAGCAGCCTGGTTCCGGGACAGGGACCTCATGGCTACACCTTC CASSLVPGQGPHGYTF TRBV27 TRBD1 many TRBJ1-2
TGCGCCAGCGCTAGCGGGGATTACAATGAGCAGTTCTTC CASASGDYNEQFF TRBV5-1 TRBD2 NA TRBJ2-1
TGTGCCATCACTAGTTCGTCCAAGGCGGGCGGCTACACCTTC CAITSSSKAGGYTF TRBV10-3 NA NA TRBJ1-2